The present entry profiles one T cell receptor beta chain with its context. The CDR3 is 16 residues long. Germline V CDR1 and CDR2: MGHRA, YSYEKL. V was cut by 4 bases and J by 2 bases, with 14 bases left in between. These data belong to a study of technical replicates of blood from four donors. Sequencing used immunoSEQ multiplex PCR; TCRdb keeps in-frame clones, though not all of them. The sample consists of about 83,000 clones, about 91% of them appearing once. Source material: T cells isolated from PBMCs. The receptor's source is a human donor in good health. The chain links TRBV4-1 to TRBJ1-4, with D possibly TRBD1 on 5 matching bases. CDR3 sequence (DNA): TGCGCCAGCAGCCCCTCCCGAGACAGCACTAATGAAAAACTGTTTTTT. Encoded protein: CASSPSRDSTNEKLFF.